These 4 T cell receptor beta chains originate from one sample sequenced in a study of T-cell memory formation after mild COVID-19. TCRdb re-called the 5' RACE reads through MiXCR, storing one row per CDR3 protein. The data contain roughly 280,000 distinct CDR3 sequences, about 17% of them seen just once; the ten biggest clones take up roughly 23%. Source material: PBMCs or a T cell subset sorted from them (not recorded which). The receptors originated from a man aged 18 to 29 who had mild COVID-19 (a few samples of this study predate the infection). Cell type and time point are not known.

J is TRBJ2-5 and V is TRBV10-3; the D is unclear. Germline lookup yields CDR1 ENHRY and CDR2 SYGVKD. CDR3 length: 12 amino acids. Trimming shortened V by 3 bases and J by 5 bases, and 7 bases separated the two germline ends. This chain's CDR3 is CAISESVETQYF. CDR3 nucleotide sequence: TGTGCCATCAGTGAATCGGTGGAGACCCAGTACTTC.

This clonotype was seen a handful of times. The chain carries TRBV18 and TRBJ1-1; 9 bases are shared with TRBD1. This CDR3 is built from 19 residues. Germline values: CDR1 KGHSH, CDR2 LQKENI. J gave up 8 bases and V 6 bases, and 25 bases lay outside the gene matches. CDR3 coding DNA: TGTGCCAGCTCCCTCGACGTCCCCGGGACAGGGCTGGCGTGGGCCGAAGCTTTCTTT. Translated, it gives CASSLDVPGTGLAWAEAFF.

The chain combines TRBV7-6 with TRBJ1-1, with no clear D. The CDR3 covers 14 residues. Germline CDR1 SGHVS, CDR2 FNYEAQ. The V and J ends lost 1 base and 3 bases respectively, with 9 bases between them. CDR3 amino acids: CASSLGGSDTEAFF. CDR3 nucleotide sequence: TGTGCCAGCAGCTTAGGAGGGAGCGACACTGAAGCTTTCTTT.

The chain has TRBV12-3 or TRBV12-4 and TRBJ2-3; D is unresolved. This CDR3 is built from 11 residues. V dropped 6 bases and J dropped 5 bases, with 6 bases sitting between them. CDR3 DNA: TGTGCCAGCAGCCAAGTAGATACGCAGTATTTT. Its protein product is CASSQVDTQYF.